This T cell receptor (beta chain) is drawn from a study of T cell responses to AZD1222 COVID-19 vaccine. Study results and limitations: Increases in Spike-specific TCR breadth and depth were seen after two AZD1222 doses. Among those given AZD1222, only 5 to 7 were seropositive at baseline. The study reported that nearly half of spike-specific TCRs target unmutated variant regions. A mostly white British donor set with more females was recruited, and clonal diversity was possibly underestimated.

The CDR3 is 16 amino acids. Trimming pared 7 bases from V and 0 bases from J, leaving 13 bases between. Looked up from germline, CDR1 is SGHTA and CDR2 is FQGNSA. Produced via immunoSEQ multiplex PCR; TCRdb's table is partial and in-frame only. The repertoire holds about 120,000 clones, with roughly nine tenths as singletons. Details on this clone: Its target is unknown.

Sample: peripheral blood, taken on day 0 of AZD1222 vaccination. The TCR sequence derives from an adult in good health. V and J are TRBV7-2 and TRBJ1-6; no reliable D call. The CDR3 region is CASTRVSHSYNSPLHF. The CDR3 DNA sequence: TGTGCCAGCACCCGCGTCAGCCACTCCTATAATTCACCCCTCCACTTT.